Listed below are T cell receptor beta chains from one sample, sequenced in a study of graft-versus-host responses after intestinal transplantation. Antigens of these TCRs are unknown. Profiling relied on immunoSEQ multiplex PCR, and the TCRdb table lists in-frame clones only, not all of them. The data hold tens of thousands of clones, with more than 85% observed a single time. Sequenced material: unstimulated CD8+ T cells sorted from spleen or lymph node cells, taken before transplant. The source of these receptors is a human donor who was the organ donor for an intestinal transplant. CDR3s include the opening cysteine and the closing phenylalanine or tryptophan. D genes are given only for firm matches. For some rows the clone size is stated as once, few or many, or as a class when expanded; others skip it.

len	abundance	v_gene	j_gene	d_gene	CDR3nt	CDR3aa
17	-	TRBV15	TRBJ1-4	TRBD1	TGTGCCACCAGCAGAAGGGGACAGGCAGCAACTAATGAAAAACTGTTTTTT	CATSRRGQAATNEKLFF
12	-	TRBV7-8	TRBJ2-7	TRBD1	TGTGCCAGCAGACAGGGGATCCACGAGCAGTACTTC	CASRQGIHEQYF
11	-	TRBV11-2	TRBJ2-7	-	TGTGCCAGCAGCTACTACTACGAGCAGTACTTC	CASSYYYEQYF
15	-	TRBV9	TRBJ1-3	-	TGTGCCAGCAGCGAGGGGATGAGCTCTGGAAACACCATATATTTT	CASSEGMSSGNTIYF
14	-	TRBV4-1	TRBJ2-7	-	TGCGCCAGCAGCCAAGATCGGGGGTTCTACGAGCAGTACTTC	CASSQDRGFYEQYF
16	-	TRBV15	TRBJ2-3	-	TGTGCCACCAGCAGAGATCGGGACTTCAACACAGATACGCAGTATTTT	CATSRDRDFNTDTQYF
14	-	TRBV5-1	TRBJ1-2	-	TGCGCCAGCAAGCTAGCGGGGGCGCCTGATGGCTACACCTTC	CASKLAGAPDGYTF
14	-	TRBV14	TRBJ2-7	-	TGTGCCAGCAGCCAAGGGCTGCCCACCTACGAGCAGTACTTC	CASSQGLPTYEQYF
18	-	TRBV4-1	TRBJ1-3	-	TGCGCCAGCAGCCCAAGATGGTGGGGCTCCTACCACGGAAACACCATATATTTT	CASSPRWWGSYHGNTIYF
11	few	TRBV4-2	TRBJ1-1	-	TGTGCCAGCAGCCAAGGAGCTGAAGCTTTCTTT	CASSQGAEAFF
17	-	TRBV7-6	TRBJ2-2	TRBD2	TGTGCCAGCAGCTTAGGTCTAGCGGGCGATAACACCGGGGAGCTGTTTTTT	CASSLGLAGDNTGELFF
13	-	TRBV29-1	TRBJ2-3	-	TGCAGCGTTCTCGGACTCCGCGAGGATACGCAGTATTTT	CSVLGLREDTQYF
14	-	TRBV6-5	TRBJ2-7	-	TGTGCCAGCAGGGACACCGGGATATCCTACGAGCAGTACTTC	CASRDTGISYEQYF
14	once	TRBV7-9	TRBJ1-1	-	TGTGCCAGCAGCCCGCTCGGGGGAGACACTGAAGCTTTCTTT	CASSPLGGDTEAFF
14	few	TRBV7-9	TRBJ1-2	TRBD1	TGTGCCAGCAGCACCCCGTACAGGGGGAGCGGCTACACCTTC	CASSTPYRGSGYTF
13	-	TRBV7-8	TRBJ2-1	-	TGTGCCACCCATAACAGGGACTACAATGAGCAGTTCTTC	CATHNRDYNEQFF
14	-	TRBV7-7	TRBJ2-5	-	TGTGCCAGCAGCTTAGCGCTAGCGCCAGAGACCCAGTACTTC	CASSLALAPETQYF
16	once	TRBV27	TRBJ2-7	TRBD2	TGTGCCAGCAGTTTAGGGGGGGACTCGAGCTCCTACGAGCAGTACTTC	CASSLGGDSSSYEQYF
12	-	TRBV6-6	TRBJ2-7	-	TGTGCCAGCAGCTCCGGGGACATCGAGCAGTACTTC	CASSSGDIEQYF
12	-	TRBV28	TRBJ2-1	-	TGTGCCAGCAGTTCGTCCGGGTATGAGCAGTTCTTC	CASSSSGYEQFF
12	-	TRBV29-1	TRBJ2-7	-	TGCAGCGTTGACGAGGGAGTCGACGAGCAGTACTTC	CSVDEGVDEQYF
14	once	TRBV11-2	TRBJ1-2	-	TGTGCCAGCAGCTTAGAGAAGGGAGCCTATGGCTACACCTTC	CASSLEKGAYGYTF
12	-	TRBV6-5	TRBJ2-7	-	TGTGCCAGCAGTGGGGCATCCTACGAGCAGTACTTC	CASSGASYEQYF
15	-	TRBV7-8	TRBJ1-5	TRBD1	TGTGCCAGCAGCCTAACAGGGGATCCCAATCAGCCCCAGCATTTT	CASSLTGDPNQPQHF
13	-	TRBV19	TRBJ1-1	TRBD1	TGTGCCAGTAACCAGGGGGCTTACACTGAAGCTTTCTTT	CASNQGAYTEAFF
15	-	TRBV5-1	TRBJ2-7	-	TGCGCCAGCAGCTTGGGGGGTGGTCCTTCCTACGAGCAGTACTTC	CASSLGGGPSYEQYF
18	-	TRBV7-6	TRBJ2-7	TRBD1	TGTGCCAGCAGCCCAATGATGTCCGGGACAGGGAGTCCCTACGAGCAGTACTTC	CASSPMMSGTGSPYEQYF
15	-	TRBV29-1	TRBJ1-1	TRBD1	TGCAGCGTTCCTCCCCTACAGGGGATCGGCACTGAAGCTTTCTTT	CSVPPLQGIGTEAFF
14	-	TRBV29-1	TRBJ1-1	-	TGCAGCGTTGAATCAGCAGTCATGAACACTGAAGCTTTCTTT	CSVESAVMNTEAFF
13	few	TRBV7-9	TRBJ2-2	-	TGTGCCAGCAGCTCACAGGTTTCCGGGGAGCTGTTTTTT	CASSSQVSGELFF
15	-	TRBV19	TRBJ2-1	TRBD2	TGTGCCAGTAGTGTGAGCGGGAGGGCCCTGCATGAGCAGTTCTTC	CASSVSGRALHEQFF
12	-	TRBV19	TRBJ2-7	-	TGTGCCAGTAGTTCAACAGGGTACGAGCAGTACTTC	CASSSTGYEQYF
15	-	TRBV19	TRBJ2-7	-	TGTGCCAGTAGTATAGGGCAGGGCAATTCCTACGAGCAGTACTTC	CASSIGQGNSYEQYF
15	-	TRBV10-3	TRBJ2-7	-	TGTGCCATCAGCCAATTTGAAGGGGGAAAAGACGAGCAGTACTTC	CAISQFEGGKDEQYF
15	few	TRBV4-1	TRBJ2-7	-	TGCGCCAGCAGCCGCAGGGGAGTCCCCTCCTACGAGCAGTACTTC	CASSRRGVPSYEQYF
15	-	TRBV5-5	TRBJ2-1	TRBD2	TGTGCCAGCAGCTTGGTACTAGCGGGGTGGAATGAGCAGTTCTTC	CASSLVLAGWNEQFF
13	-	TRBV15	TRBJ2-7	-	TGTGCCACCAGCGTAGACACAAGCTACGAGCAGTACTTC	CATSVDTSYEQYF
18	-	TRBV4-2	TRBJ2-7	-	TGTGCCAGCAGCCAAGTCACGGGCCTGGCTAAGCATTCCTACGAGCAGTACTTC	CASSQVTGLAKHSYEQYF
17	-	TRBV7-6	TRBJ2-3	-	TGTGCCAGCAGCTTAGCGCCGGCCGGGACTCGAACAGATACGCAGTATTTT	CASSLAPAGTRTDTQYF
17	-	TRBV5-6	TRBJ2-1	TRBD2	TGTGCCAGCAGCTCCGCTAGCGGGAGGGCCTTTGGCAATGAGCAGTTCTTC	CASSSASGRAFGNEQFF
11	-	TRBV6-5	TRBJ2-7	-	TGTGCCAGCATGGTAGCCTACGAGCAGTACTTC	CASMVAYEQYF
14	-	TRBV13	TRBJ2-7	TRBD1	TGTGCCAGCAGCTCCGGGACAGCTTCCTACGAGCAGTACTTC	CASSSGTASYEQYF
14	few	TRBV7-3	TRBJ2-1	TRBD2	TGTGCCAGCAGCCCACTAGCGGGAGAGTTCGAGCAGTTCTTC	CASSPLAGEFEQFF
14	once	TRBV10-2	TRBJ1-1	-	TGCGCCAGCAGTGAGCCAGGGTTGGACACTGAAGCTTTCTTT	CASSEPGLDTEAFF
19	-	TRBV11-3	TRBJ2-3	-	TGTGCCAGCAGCCTTAGGACGCGAGGGAGAGGGCAGGCATCAGATACGCAGTATTTT	CASSLRTRGRGQASDTQYF
16	once	TRBV10-3	TRBJ1-1	-	TGTGCCATCAGTGTGTCGACTCAGGGCCCGAACACTGAAGCTTTCTTT	CAISVSTQGPNTEAFF